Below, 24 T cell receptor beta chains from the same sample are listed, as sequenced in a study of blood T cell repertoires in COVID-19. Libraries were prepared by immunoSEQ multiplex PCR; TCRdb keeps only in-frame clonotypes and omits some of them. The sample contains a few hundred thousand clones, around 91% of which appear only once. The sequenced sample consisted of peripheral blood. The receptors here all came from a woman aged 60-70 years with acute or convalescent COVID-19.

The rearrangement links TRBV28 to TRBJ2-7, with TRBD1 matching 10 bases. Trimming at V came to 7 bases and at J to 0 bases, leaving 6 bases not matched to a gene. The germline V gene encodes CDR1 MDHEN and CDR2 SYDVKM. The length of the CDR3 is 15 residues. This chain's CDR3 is CASIPGDRGSYEQYF. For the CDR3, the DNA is TGTGCCAGCATCCCCGGGGACAGGGGCTCCTACGAGCAGTACTTC.

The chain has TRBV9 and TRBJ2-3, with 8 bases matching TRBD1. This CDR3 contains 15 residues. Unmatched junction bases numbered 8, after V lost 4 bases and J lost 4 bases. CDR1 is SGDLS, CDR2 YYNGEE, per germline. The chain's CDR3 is CASSQRTGSADTQYF. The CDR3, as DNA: TGTGCCAGCAGCCAAAGGACAGGGAGCGCAGATACGCAGTATTTT. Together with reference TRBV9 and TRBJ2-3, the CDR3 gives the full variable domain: DSGVTQTPKHLITATGQRVTLRCSPRSGDLSVYWYQQSLDQGLQFLIQYYNGEERAKGNILERFSAQQFPDLHSELNLSSLELGDSALYFCASSQRTGSADTQYFGPGTRLTVL.

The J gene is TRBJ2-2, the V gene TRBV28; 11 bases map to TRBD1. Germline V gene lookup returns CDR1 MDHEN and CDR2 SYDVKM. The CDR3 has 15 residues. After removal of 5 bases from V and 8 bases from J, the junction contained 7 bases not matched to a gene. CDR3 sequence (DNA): TGTGCCAGCAGTACTGGACAGGGGGCATCTGGGGAGCTGTTTTTT. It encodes CASSTGQGASGELFF.

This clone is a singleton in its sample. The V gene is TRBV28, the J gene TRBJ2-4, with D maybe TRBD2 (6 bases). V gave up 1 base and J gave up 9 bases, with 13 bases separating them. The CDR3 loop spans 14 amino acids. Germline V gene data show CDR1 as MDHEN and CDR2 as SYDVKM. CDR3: CASSLSGPGVIQYF. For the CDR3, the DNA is TGTGCCAGCAGTTTATCAGGGCCGGGGGTCATTCAGTACTTC.

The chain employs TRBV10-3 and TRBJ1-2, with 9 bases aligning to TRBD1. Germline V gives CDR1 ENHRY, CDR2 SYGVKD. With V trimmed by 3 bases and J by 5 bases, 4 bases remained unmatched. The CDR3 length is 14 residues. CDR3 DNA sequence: TGTGCCATCAGTGATTTCGGGACAGGGTATGGCTACACCTTC. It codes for CAISDFGTGYGYTF.

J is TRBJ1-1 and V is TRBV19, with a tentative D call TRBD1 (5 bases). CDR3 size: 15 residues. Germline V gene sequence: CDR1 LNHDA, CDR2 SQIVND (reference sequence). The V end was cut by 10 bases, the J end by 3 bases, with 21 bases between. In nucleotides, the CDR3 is TGTGCCACCGCCCTGCGGGGGGTTGGGCACACTGAAGCTTTCTTT. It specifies CATALRGVGHTEAFF.

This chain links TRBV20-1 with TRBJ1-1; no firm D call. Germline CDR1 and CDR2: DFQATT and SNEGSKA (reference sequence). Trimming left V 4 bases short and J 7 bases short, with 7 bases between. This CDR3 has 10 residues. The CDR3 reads CSATAIEAFF. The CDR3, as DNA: TGCAGTGCTACTGCTATTGAAGCTTTCTTT.

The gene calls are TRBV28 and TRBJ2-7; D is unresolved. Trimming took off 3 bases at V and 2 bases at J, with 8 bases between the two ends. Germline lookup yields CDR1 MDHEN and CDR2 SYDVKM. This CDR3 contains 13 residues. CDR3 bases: TGTGCCAGCAGTTTCCGGTCCCCCTACGAGCAGTACTTC. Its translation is CASSFRSPYEQYF.

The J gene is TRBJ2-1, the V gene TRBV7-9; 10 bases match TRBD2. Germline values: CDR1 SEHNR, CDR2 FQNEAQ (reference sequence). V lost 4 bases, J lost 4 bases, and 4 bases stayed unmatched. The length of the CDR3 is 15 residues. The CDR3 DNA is TGTGCCAGCAGCTCTCCTAGCGGGAGATACAATGAGCAGTTCTTC. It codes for CASSSPSGRYNEQFF.

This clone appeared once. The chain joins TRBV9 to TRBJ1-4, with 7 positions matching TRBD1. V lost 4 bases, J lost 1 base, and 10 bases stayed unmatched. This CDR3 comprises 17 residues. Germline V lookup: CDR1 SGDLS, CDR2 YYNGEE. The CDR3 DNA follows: TGTGCCAGCAGCCTACTAGGACAGGAGTTAACTAATGAAAAACTGTTTTTT. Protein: CASSLLGQELTNEKLFF.

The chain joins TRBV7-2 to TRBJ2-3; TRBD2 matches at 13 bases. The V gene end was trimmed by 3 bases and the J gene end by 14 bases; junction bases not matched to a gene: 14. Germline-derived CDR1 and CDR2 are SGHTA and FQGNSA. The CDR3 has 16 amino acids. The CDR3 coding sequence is TGTGCCAGCAGCTTGACACCCTGGACTAGCGGGAGTCGTTGGTATTTT. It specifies CASSLTPWTSGSRWYF.

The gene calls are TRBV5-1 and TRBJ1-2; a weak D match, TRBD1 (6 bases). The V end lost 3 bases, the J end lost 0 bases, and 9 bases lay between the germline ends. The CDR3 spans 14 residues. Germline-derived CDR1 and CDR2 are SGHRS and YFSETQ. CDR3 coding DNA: TGCGCCAGCAGCTACCGACAGGCTAACTATGGCTACACCTTC. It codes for CASSYRQANYGYTF.

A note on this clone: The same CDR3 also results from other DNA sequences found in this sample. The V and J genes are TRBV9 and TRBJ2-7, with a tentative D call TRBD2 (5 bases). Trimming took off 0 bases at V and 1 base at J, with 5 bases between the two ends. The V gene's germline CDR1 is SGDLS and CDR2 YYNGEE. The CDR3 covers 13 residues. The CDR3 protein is CASSVGGSYEQYF. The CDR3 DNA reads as TGTGCCAGCAGCGTAGGAGGGTCCTACGAGCAGTACTTC.

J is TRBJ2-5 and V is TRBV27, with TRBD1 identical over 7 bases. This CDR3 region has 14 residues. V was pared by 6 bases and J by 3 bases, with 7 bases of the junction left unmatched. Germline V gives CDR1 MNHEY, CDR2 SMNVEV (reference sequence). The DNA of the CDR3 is TGTGCCAGCAGCGTCTCCGGGACAGAAGAGACCCAGTACTTC. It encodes CASSVSGTEETQYF.

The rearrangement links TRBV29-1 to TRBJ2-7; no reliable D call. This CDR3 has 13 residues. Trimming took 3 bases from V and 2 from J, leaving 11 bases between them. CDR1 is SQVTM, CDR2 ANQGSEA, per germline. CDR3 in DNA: TGCAGCGTTGAGGGCCAAAAACCCTACGAGCAGTACTTC. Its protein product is CSVEGQKPYEQYF.

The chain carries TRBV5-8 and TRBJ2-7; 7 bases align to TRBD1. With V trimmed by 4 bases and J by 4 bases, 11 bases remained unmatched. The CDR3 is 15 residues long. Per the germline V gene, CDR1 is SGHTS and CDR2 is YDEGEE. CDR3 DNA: TGTGCCAGCAGCCCGGAATGGACAGGTTTATACGAGCAGTACTTC. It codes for CASSPEWTGLYEQYF.

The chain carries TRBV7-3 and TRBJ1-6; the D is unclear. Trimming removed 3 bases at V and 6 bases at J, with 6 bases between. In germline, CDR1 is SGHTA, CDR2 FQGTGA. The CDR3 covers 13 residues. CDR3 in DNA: TGTGCCAGCAGCTTCGAGCTTAATTCACCCCTCCACTTT. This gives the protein CASSFELNSPLHF.

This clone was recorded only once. Here the CDR3 DNA reads TGTGCCAGCAGACGAAGAACAAGTATTCAACCCAGTAACTATGGCTACACCTTC. Translated: CASRRRTSIQPSNYGYTF. This sequence joins TRBV5-8 and TRBJ1-2, with D unresolved. This CDR3 has 18 amino acids. Trimming removed 5 bases at V and 1 base at J, with 24 bases between. Germline V gene lookup returns CDR1 SGHTS and CDR2 YDEGEE.

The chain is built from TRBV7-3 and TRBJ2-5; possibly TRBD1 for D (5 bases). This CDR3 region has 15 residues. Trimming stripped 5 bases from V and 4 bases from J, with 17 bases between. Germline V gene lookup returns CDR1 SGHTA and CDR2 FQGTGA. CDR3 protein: CASSPTTVKGETQYF. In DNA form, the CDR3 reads TGTGCCAGCAGCCCAACGACAGTCAAAGGAGAGACCCAGTACTTC.

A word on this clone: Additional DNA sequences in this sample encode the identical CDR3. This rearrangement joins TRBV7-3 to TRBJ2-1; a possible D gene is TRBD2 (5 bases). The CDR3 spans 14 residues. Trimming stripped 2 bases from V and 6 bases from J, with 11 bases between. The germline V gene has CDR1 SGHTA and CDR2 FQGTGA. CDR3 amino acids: CASSLSGRGNEQFF. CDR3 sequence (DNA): TGTGCCAGCAGCTTATCCGGACGGGGCAATGAGCAGTTCTTC.

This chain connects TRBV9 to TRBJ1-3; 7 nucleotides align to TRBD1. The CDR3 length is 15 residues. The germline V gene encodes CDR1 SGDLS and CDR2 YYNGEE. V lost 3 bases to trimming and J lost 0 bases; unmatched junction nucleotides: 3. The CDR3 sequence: CASSAGQSSGNTIYF. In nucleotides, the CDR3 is TGTGCCAGCAGCGCGGGACAGAGCTCTGGAAACACCATATATTTT.

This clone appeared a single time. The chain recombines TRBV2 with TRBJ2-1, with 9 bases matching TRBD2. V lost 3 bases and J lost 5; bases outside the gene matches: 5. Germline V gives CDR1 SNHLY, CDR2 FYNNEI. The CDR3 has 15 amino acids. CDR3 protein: CASSESLAGNNEQFF. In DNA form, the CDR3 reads TGTGCCAGCAGTGAGTCCCTAGCGGGGAACAATGAGCAGTTCTTC.

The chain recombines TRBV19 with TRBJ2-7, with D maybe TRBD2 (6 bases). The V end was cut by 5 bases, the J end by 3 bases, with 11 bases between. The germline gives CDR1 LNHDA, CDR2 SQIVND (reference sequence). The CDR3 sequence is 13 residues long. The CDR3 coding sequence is TGTGCCAGTAGTGTAGGGAGGAACTACGAGCAGTACTTC. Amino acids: CASSVGRNYEQYF.

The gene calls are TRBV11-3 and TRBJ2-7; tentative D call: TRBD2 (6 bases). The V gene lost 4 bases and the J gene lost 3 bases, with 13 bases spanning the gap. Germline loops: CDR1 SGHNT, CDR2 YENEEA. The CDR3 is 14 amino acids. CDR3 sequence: CASSSGTGNYEQYF. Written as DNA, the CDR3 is TGTGCCAGCAGCTCCGGGACTGGAAACTACGAGCAGTACTTC.